Each of the 22 T cell receptor beta chains below was sequenced from the same sample in a study of Graves' ophthalmopathy and Graves' hyperthyroidism. Amplified TCR beta CDR3 regions were obtained using RNA transcripts as template. RT-PCR in the first round used HTBI primers; a second-round multiplex PCR followed. TCRdb processed the multiplex PCR reads anew with MiXCR; each CDR3 protein has one entry. The sample contains around 520,000 distinct CDR3 sequences, about 35% of which appear only once. The sequenced material came from peripheral blood or thyroid tissue (not recorded which). These receptors all stem from an adult man with Graves' hyperthyroidism.

In its sample, this clonotype was seen many times. The chain uses TRBV12-3 or TRBV12-4 and TRBJ1-2; D possibly corresponds to TRBD1 (6 bases). The CDR3 loop spans 15 amino acids. Trimming pared 5 bases from V and 0 bases from J, leaving 13 bases between. The DNA of the CDR3 is TGTGCCAGCAGTGCCCGGGACACCACTAACTATGGCTACACCTTC. As protein: CASSARDTTNYGYTF.

The chain joins TRBV7-6 to TRBJ2-5, with TRBD2 identical over 7 bases. The length of the CDR3 is 14 residues. V shed 4 bases, J shed 5 bases, and the junction held 7 bases outside the gene matches. Germline assignment: CDR1 SGHVS and CDR2 FNYEAQ. The CDR3 loop is CASSYGTTKETQYF. The DNA of the CDR3 is TGTGCCAGCAGCTACGGGACTACTAAGGAGACCCAGTACTTC.

For this clonotype: One end of the junction does not line up with germline, which may come from a read error. The J gene is TRBJ1-2, the V gene TRBV14; maybe TRBD1 (5 bases). This CDR3 has 13 residues. Germline CDR1 reads SGHDN; CDR2 reads FVKESK. The CDR3 sequence: CACSPGLYYGYTF. The CDR3 nucleotides read TGTGCCTGCAGCCCAGGGTTGTACTATGGCTACACCTTC.

J is TRBJ1-5 and V is TRBV7-9; 8 bases map to TRBD1. The germline V gene has CDR1 SEHNR and CDR2 FQNEAQ (reference sequence). CDR3 length: 17 residues. J lost 3 bases, V lost 6 bases, and 13 bases had no gene match. The chain's CDR3 is CASSPHTGGSANQPQHF. CDR3 coding DNA: TGTGCCAGCAGTCCTCATACAGGGGGAAGCGCCAATCAGCCCCAGCATTTT.

The chain uses TRBV7-9 and TRBJ1-1; tentatively, D is TRBD1 (5 bases). The V and J ends lost 6 bases and 0 bases respectively, with 11 bases between them. This CDR3 is 14 amino acids long. Germline V lookup: CDR1 SEHNR, CDR2 FQNEAQ (reference sequence). CDR3 sequence reads: CASSFWTLNTEAFF. The CDR3 nucleotides read TGTGCCAGCAGTTTTTGGACACTGAACACTGAAGCTTTCTTT.

Ten or more counts support this clonotype. The gene calls are TRBV4-1 and TRBJ1-1; D is perhaps TRBD1 (6 bases). The CDR3 totals 12 residues. Between the trimmed V and J ends, which lost 3 bases and 6 bases, there was a span of 8 bases. CDR1 and CDR2 from the germline V gene are MGHRA and YSYEKL. CDR3 sequence: CASSHQGSEAFF. CDR3 coding DNA: TGCGCCAGCAGCCACCAGGGGTCTGAAGCTTTCTTT.

The rearrangement joins TRBV2 to TRBJ1-2, with TRBD1 as a possible D gene (6 bases). Deletions cut 1 base from V and 8 bases from J, with 17 bases between. From germline, CDR1 is SNHLY and CDR2 FYNNEI. CDR3 length: 15 amino acids. The DNA for the CDR3 is TGTGCCAGCAGTGAAGTTCGAGGGGGGGCCGGGGGCTACACCTTC. This encodes CASSEVRGGAGGYTF.

The chain is built from TRBV15 and TRBJ2-2; D might be TRBD1 (5 bases). This CDR3 has 15 amino acids. CDR1 and CDR2 (germline): LNHNV, YYDKDF (reference sequence). The V end was cut by 0 bases, the J end by 3 bases, with 8 bases between. DNA of the CDR3: TGTGCCACCAGCAGAGATCGCAGGGACACCGGGGAGCTGTTTTTT. Its translation is CATSRDRRDTGELFF.

This clonotype has a count of ten or more. The V call is TRBV19, the J call TRBJ1-2; D perhaps matches TRBD1 (5 bases). The V end lost 6 bases, the J end lost 0 bases, and 17 bases lay between the germline ends. There are 16 residues in the CDR3. Germline V gene data show CDR1 as LNHDA and CDR2 as SQIVND (reference sequence). The CDR3 DNA reads as TGTGCCAGTAGACCAACTCCAGGGCAAGCTAACTATGGCTACACCTTC. Its protein is CASRPTPGQANYGYTF.

The table lists this clonotype with a few counts. This chain links TRBV5-1 with TRBJ1-1; TRBD1 agrees at 9 bases. V dropped 4 bases and J dropped 2; count of bases not matched to a gene: 12. The CDR3 is 17 amino acids. The V gene's germline CDR1 is SGHRS and CDR2 YFSETQ. CDR3 sequence: CASSRIKQGALNTEAFF. CDR3 DNA sequence: TGCGCCAGCAGCCGTATAAAACAGGGGGCGCTTAACACTGAAGCTTTCTTT.

J is TRBJ1-1 and V is TRBV7-2; the match to TRBD1 covers 8 bases. CDR1 and CDR2 (germline): SGHTA, FQGNSA. The V and J ends lost 5 bases and 3 bases, in that order; junction bases with no gene match: 17. The CDR3 is 18 residues long. CDR3: CASSPRPGQGAGDTEAFF. Here the CDR3 DNA reads TGTGCCAGCAGCCCTCGACCGGGGCAGGGGGCGGGGGACACTGAAGCTTTCTTT.

The chain carries TRBV20-1 and TRBJ1-1; D is unresolved. The CDR3 is made up of 14 amino acids. Germline V gene data show CDR1 as DFQATT and CDR2 as SNEGSKA (reference sequence). V was pared by 0 bases and J by 1 base, with 9 bases between. CDR3 region: CSARDPRWNTEAFF. In nucleotides, the CDR3 is TGCAGTGCTAGAGATCCCCGGTGGAACACTGAAGCTTTCTTT.

The chain is built from TRBV28 and TRBJ1-5, with D uncertain. The V gene lost 4 bases and the J gene lost 0 bases, with 13 bases spanning the gap. From germline, CDR1 is MDHEN and CDR2 SYDVKM. This CDR3 has 16 amino acids. CDR3 nucleotides: TGTGCCAGCAGTTCCCCAAAGGGATATAGCAATCAGCCCCAGCATTTT. It specifies CASSSPKGYSNQPQHF.

The J gene is TRBJ1-4, the V gene TRBV10-3; D is unclear. From germline, CDR1 is ENHRY and CDR2 SYGVKD. Trimming removed 0 bases from V and 7 bases from J, with 6 bases in between. The CDR3 totals 13 residues. This CDR3 reads CAISESGPEKLFF. CDR3 in DNA: TGTGCCATCAGTGAGTCAGGACCTGAAAAACTGTTTTTT.

This clonotype came up once. Since a much larger clone is just one base distant, this may be a read error. The rearrangement uses TRBV5-1 and TRBJ2-6; D perhaps matches TRBD1 (5 bases). The CDR3 is made up of 17 amino acids. Germline loops: CDR1 SGHRS, CDR2 YFSETQ. The CDR3 nucleotides are TGCGCCAACAGCCCGGCTACAGGTTCAACTGGGGCCAACGTCCTGACTTTC. This sequence encodes CANSPATGSTGANVLTF.

The sample holds a few counts of this clonotype. V is TRBV9 and J is TRBJ1-1; D remains ambiguous. Per the germline V gene, CDR1 is SGDLS and CDR2 is YYNGEE. Between the trimmed V and J ends, which lost 3 bases and 7 bases, there was a span of 13 bases. CDR3 size: 13 residues. The DNA for the CDR3 is TGTGCCAGCAGCGAACTTAATTTGGGTGAAGCTTTCTTT. This encodes CASSELNLGEAFF.

V and J are TRBV7-2 and TRBJ2-7; 13 bases are shared with TRBD2. Germline V lookup: CDR1 SGHTA, CDR2 FQGNSA. V was pared by 5 bases and J by 3 bases, with 1 base of the junction left unmatched. The CDR3 runs to 14 residues. Here the CDR3 DNA reads TGTGCCAGCAGCCGACTAGCGGGGGGCTACGAGCAGTACTTC. It yields the protein CASSRLAGGYEQYF. Supplemented by reference TRBV7-2 and TRBJ2-7, the full variable domain reads GAGVSQSPSNKVTEKGKDVELRCDPISGHTALYWYRQSLGQGLEFLIYFQGNSAPDKSGLPSDRFSAERTGGSVSTLTIQRTQQEDSAVYLCASSRLAGGYEQYFGPGTRLTVT.

This clonotype showed up many times. The DNA of the CDR3 is TGTGCCACCAGTGATTCGGCAGGGAACACTGAAGCTTTCTTT. Translating gives CATSDSAGNTEAFF. The chain uses TRBV24-1 and TRBJ1-1; D ambiguous. The CDR3 length is 14 residues. Trimming removed 2 bases from V and 1 base from J, with 7 bases in between. CDR1 is KGHDR, CDR2 SFDVKD, per germline.

The chain uses TRBV28 and TRBJ2-5; 14 bases agree with TRBD2. In germline, CDR1 is MDHEN, CDR2 SYDVKM. The CDR3 loop spans 17 amino acids. Unmatched junction bases numbered 11, after V lost 6 bases and J lost 5 bases. The DNA for the CDR3 is TGTGCCAGCAGATCCGGGACTAGCGGGAGAGGAGGGGAGACCCAGTACTTC. This sequence encodes CASRSGTSGRGGETQYF. The full variable domain, completed using reference TRBV28 and TRBJ2-5, is DVKVTQSSRYLVKRTGEKVFLECVQDMDHENMFWYRQDPGLGLRLIYFSYDVKMKEKGDIPEGYSVSREKKERFSLILESASTNQTSMYLCASRSGTSGRGGETQYFGPGTRLLVL.

This rearrangement joins TRBV2 to TRBJ2-7, with 10 bases identical to TRBD1. The J call may be in error: the DNA end matches TRBJ2-1 better. This CDR3 comprises 17 residues. Looked up from germline, CDR1 is SNHLY and CDR2 is FYNNEI. The CDR3: CASSEKAGTGAYNEQFF. DNA of the CDR3: TGTGCCAGCAGTGAAAAGGCGGGGACAGGGGCCTACAATGAGCAGTTCTTC.

V gene TRBV7-9 combines with J gene TRBJ2-7; possibly TRBD1 for D (6 bases). Per germline, CDR1 SEHNR and CDR2 FQNEAQ (reference sequence). The V end lost 4 bases, the J end lost 7 bases, and 20 bases lay between the germline ends. The CDR3 is 15 amino acids. CDR3 in amino acids: CASSWGLDTYNEQYF. Here the CDR3 DNA reads TGTGCCAGCAGCTGGGGGCTAGATACCTACAATGAGCAGTACTTC.

This clonotype was seen ten or more times. An end of the junction does not agree with germline; a read error may underlie this. This CDR3 reads CASSPTPAAGTGELFF. Here the CDR3 DNA reads TGTGCTAGCAGCCCGACACCCGCGGCGGGCACCGGGGAGCTGTTTTTT. The chain joins TRBV7-7 to TRBJ2-2; TRBD2 is a possible D gene (5 bases). This CDR3 contains 16 residues. Looked up from germline, CDR1 is SSHAT and CDR2 is FNYEAQ (reference sequence).